This T cell receptor (beta chain) originates from a study of OX40 agonist ivuxolimab in advanced cancers. This CDR3 contains 17 residues. Trimming took 0 bases from V and 3 from J; bases not matched to a gene: 8. Germline V lookup: CDR1 LGHNA, CDR2 YSLEER. Sequenced by immunoSEQ multiplex PCR; TCRdb stores in-frame clones only, minus some. The sample lists roughly 74,000 clones, about 89% seen once, with approximately 0.5% in the top ten. This chain uses TRBV4-3 with TRBJ1-3; 7 nucleotides align to TRBD1. Sequencing used CD4+ or CD8+ T cells sorted from blood, obtained in a trial of the OX40 agonist ivuxolimab. This clonotype was sampled from an adult with an advanced solid tumor such as melanoma, head and neck, liver or kidney cancer. DNA for the CDR3: TGCGCCAGCAGCCAAGATTCCCCCACAGGGGTTGGAAACACCATATATTTT. This encodes CASSQDSPTGVGNTIYF.